The clone carrying this T cell receptor (beta chain) has more than one count but fewer than ten. Its antigen is unknown. Each CDR3 protein gets one entry after TCRdb re-called the reads with MiXCR. The repertoire includes 750,000 to 900,000 distinct CDR3 sequences, 25% to 35% of them detected once, and around 13% sits in the top ten. The record originates from a study of T cell repertoires in cytomegalovirus infection. The study, taken as a whole, reports: CMV-specific TCR beta clonotypes restricted by HLA-C dominated the ex vivo response.

Germline CDR1 and CDR2: MNHEY and SMNVEV (reference sequence). The CDR3 runs to 16 residues. V shed 2 bases, J shed 3 bases, and the junction held 6 bases outside the gene matches. This sequence originates from a human donor in good health (CMV status not recorded). Some clones in this sample may be carry-over from other donors' samples. The rearrangement uses TRBV27 and TRBJ2-1; TRBD2 agrees at 8 bases. The starting material was cultured CD8+ T cells from PBMCs, obtained from culture after CMV antigen stimulation. CDR3 DNA sequence: TGTGCCAGCAGTTTAGATGCGCTAGCGGGCTACAATGAGCAGTTCTTC. This encodes CASSLDALAGYNEQFF.